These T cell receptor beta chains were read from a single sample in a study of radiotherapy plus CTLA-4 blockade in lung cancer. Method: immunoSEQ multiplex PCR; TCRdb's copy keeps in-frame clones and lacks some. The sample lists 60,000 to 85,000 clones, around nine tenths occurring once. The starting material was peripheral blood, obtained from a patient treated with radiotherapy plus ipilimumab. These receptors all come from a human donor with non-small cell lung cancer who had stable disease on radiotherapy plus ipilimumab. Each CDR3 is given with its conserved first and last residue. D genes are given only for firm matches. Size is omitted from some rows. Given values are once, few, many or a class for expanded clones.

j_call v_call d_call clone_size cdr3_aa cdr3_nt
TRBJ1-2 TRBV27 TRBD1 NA CASSPLDRVNYGYTF TGTGCCAGCAGTCCCCTAGACAGGGTTAACTATGGCTACACCTTC
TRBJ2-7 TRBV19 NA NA CASSDDGLKKQYF TGTGCCAGTAGTGACGACGGACTAAAGAAGCAGTACTTC
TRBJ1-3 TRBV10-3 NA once CAISEPDIGSDTIYF TGTGCCATCAGTGAGCCGGACATAGGCTCGGACACCATATATTTT
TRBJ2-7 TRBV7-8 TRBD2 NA CASSSDRTSGGYEQYF TGTGCCAGCAGCTCAGATAGGACTAGCGGGGGGTACGAGCAGTACTTC
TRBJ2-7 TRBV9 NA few CASSPRTEAYEQYF TGTGCCAGCAGCCCACGGACGGAAGCCTACGAGCAGTACTTC
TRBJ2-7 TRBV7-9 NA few CASSFWTSYEQYF TGTGCCAGCAGCTTCTGGACCTCCTACGAGCAGTACTTC
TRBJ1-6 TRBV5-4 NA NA CASSQKGSSYNSPLHF TGTGCCAGCAGCCAGAAGGGGAGCTCCTATAATTCACCCCTCCACTTT
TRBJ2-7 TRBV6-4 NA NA CASSEPRFGQYF TGTGCCAGCAGTGAGCCGCGGTTCGGGCAGTACTTC
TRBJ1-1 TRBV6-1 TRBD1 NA CASRMDRVVTEAFF TGTGCCAGCAGGATGGACAGGGTAGTCACTGAAGCTTTCTTT
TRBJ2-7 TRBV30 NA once CASSDGTYEQYF TGTGCCTCCTCAGACGGAACCTACGAGCAGTACTTC
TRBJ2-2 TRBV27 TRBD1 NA CASSWDRDSAWAGELFF TGTGCCAGCAGTTGGGACAGGGATTCGGCGTGGGCCGGGGAGCTGTTTTTT
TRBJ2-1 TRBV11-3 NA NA CASSPGSHSSYNEQFF TGTGCCAGCAGCCCGGGGTCCCACAGCTCCTACAATGAGCAGTTCTTC